This TCR beta chain was retrieved from a study of blood T cell repertoires in COVID-19. On the study more broadly: Samples taken during acute and convalescent COVID-19 were collected in the United States, Italy and Spain.

Germline V CDR1 and CDR2: SGHRS, YFSETQ. V dropped 1 base and J dropped 3; count of bases not matched to a gene: 5. The CDR3 has 15 residues. Each participant's cohort was designated according to participant-reported clinical history. Generated by immunoSEQ multiplex PCR, the TCRdb table keeps only in-frame clones and is missing some. In the table there are 330,000 or so clones, about 90% of which are singletons. The chain combines TRBV5-1 with TRBJ1-2; TRBD1 matches at 8 bases. This receptor was identified in a woman in her 30s who had been exposed to COVID-19. The sample was PBMCs or T cells enriched from blood (not recorded which). The CDR3 nucleotides are TGCGCCAGCAGCTTGCCAGGGGGCGAATACTATGGCTACACCTTC. Amino acids: CASSLPGGEYYGYTF.